These T cell receptor beta chains were read from a single sample in a study of blood T cell repertoires in COVID-19. Assay used: immunoSEQ multiplex PCR; TCRdb lists only in-frame clones, some missing. The table records about 110,000 clones, around 89% of them present only once. The sample consisted of peripheral blood. Receptors were obtained from a woman aged 45-59 years with acute or convalescent COVID-19. Both conserved end residues are part of each CDR3. D genes are given only for firm matches. Some rows mark clone size as missing; the rest say once, few, many or name a class of expanded clone.

abundance,v_gene,j_gene,d_gene,CDR3aa
NA,TRBV28,TRBJ2-4,NA,CASTDGVRNIQYF
NA,TRBV5-1,TRBJ2-2,TRBD2,CASSPKAGGGTGELFF
NA,TRBV5-1,TRBJ1-2,TRBD1,CASSLGVLQGSYGYTF
NA,TRBV21-1,TRBJ2-7,NA,CASSSKGRDSINYEQYF
NA,TRBV11-2,TRBJ1-1,TRBD1,CASRRQGAGTEAFF
NA,TRBV3-1/TRBV3-2,TRBJ2-2,NA,CATSDRVGTGELFF
NA,TRBV28,TRBJ2-7,TRBD2,CASSRTSGGYEQYF
NA,TRBV7-9,TRBJ2-7,TRBD1,CASSLRGPKYF
NA,TRBV5-1,TRBJ2-1,TRBD2,CASSPPAGVNNEQFF
NA,TRBV24-1,TRBJ1-2,TRBD1,CATSVDDRGGYTF
NA,TRBV19,TRBJ1-2,TRBD1,CASSSQTGGSYGYTF
once,TRBV6-5,TRBJ1-6,TRBD1,CASRGQASSPLHF
NA,TRBV10-3,TRBJ2-2,TRBD2,CAIKGLATAGELFF
NA,TRBV11-2,TRBJ1-4,NA,CASSLSYNEKLFF
NA,TRBV2,TRBJ2-3,TRBD1,CASSGQGATDTQYF
NA,TRBV12-5,TRBJ2-1,TRBD2,CASVSSGSPYNEQFF
NA,TRBV10-3,TRBJ2-1,TRBD2,CAISESSSGKFNEQFF
once,TRBV20-1,TRBJ1-3,NA,CSGQEGNTIYF
few,TRBV2,TRBJ2-7,TRBD2,CASKAGRGTFEQYF
NA,TRBV5-1,TRBJ2-3,NA,CASSSGVRRTDTQYF
NA,TRBV19,TRBJ2-7,TRBD2,CASSLGLAGYEQYF
once,TRBV6-6,TRBJ2-2,NA,CASSVSREATGELFF
NA,TRBV18,TRBJ2-2,TRBD1,CASSSDRVGTGELFF
NA,TRBV30,TRBJ2-5,NA,CAWSVGGTGGETQYF
NA,TRBV6-5,TRBJ1-2,NA,CASSRTSSNYGYTF
NA,TRBV20-1,TRBJ2-7,TRBD2,CSASPTGLVGEQYF
NA,TRBV6-9,TRBJ2-7,TRBD2,CASSYSMASGRSGLYEQYF
NA,TRBV5-1,TRBJ1-3,NA,CASSQGPSGNTIYF
NA,TRBV6-5,TRBJ1-4,NA,CASSGRRDEKLFF